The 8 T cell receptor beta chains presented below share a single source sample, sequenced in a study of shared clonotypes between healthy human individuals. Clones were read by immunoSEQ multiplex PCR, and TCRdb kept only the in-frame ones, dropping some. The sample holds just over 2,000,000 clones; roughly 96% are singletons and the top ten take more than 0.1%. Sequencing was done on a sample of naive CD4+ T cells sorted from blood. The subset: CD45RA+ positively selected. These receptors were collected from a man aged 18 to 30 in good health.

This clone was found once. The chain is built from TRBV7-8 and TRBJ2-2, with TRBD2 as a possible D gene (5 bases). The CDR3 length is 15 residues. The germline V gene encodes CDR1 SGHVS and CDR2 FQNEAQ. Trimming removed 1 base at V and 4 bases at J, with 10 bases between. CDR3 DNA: TGTGCCAGCAGCTTAGGGGGTGAGGGCACCGGGGAGCTGTTTTTT. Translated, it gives CASSLGGEGTGELFF.

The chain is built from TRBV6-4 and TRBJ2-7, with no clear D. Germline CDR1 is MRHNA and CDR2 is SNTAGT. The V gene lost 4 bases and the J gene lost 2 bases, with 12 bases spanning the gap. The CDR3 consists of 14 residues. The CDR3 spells CASSVPSGPYEQYF. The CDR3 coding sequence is TGTGCCAGCAGTGTCCCTTCGGGCCCCTACGAGCAGTACTTC.

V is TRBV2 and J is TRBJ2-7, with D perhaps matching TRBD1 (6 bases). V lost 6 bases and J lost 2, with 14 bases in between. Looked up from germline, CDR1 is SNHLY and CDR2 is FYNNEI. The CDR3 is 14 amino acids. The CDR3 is CASSAEQGAYEQYF. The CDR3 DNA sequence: TGTGCCAGCAGCGCAGAACAGGGCGCCTACGAGCAGTACTTC.

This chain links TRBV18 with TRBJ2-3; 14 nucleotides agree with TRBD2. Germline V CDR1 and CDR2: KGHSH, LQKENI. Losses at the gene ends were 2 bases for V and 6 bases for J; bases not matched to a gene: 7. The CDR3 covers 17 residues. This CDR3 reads CASSPVGTSGSGDTQYF. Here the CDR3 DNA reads TGTGCCAGCTCACCAGTCGGGACTAGCGGGAGTGGGGATACGCAGTATTTT.

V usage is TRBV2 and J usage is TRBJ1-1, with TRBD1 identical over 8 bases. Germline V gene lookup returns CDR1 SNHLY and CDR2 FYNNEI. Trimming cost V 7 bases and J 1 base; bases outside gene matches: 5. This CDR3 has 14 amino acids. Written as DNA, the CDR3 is TGTGCCAGCAAAACCGGGACAGGGAACACTGAAGCTTTCTTT. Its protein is CASKTGTGNTEAFF. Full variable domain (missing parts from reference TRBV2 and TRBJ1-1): EPEVTQTPSHQVTQMGQEVILRCVPISNHLYFYWYRQILGQKVEFLVSFYNNEISEKSEIFDDQFSVERPDGSNFTLKIRSTKLEDSAMYFCASKTGTGNTEAFFGQGTRLTVV.

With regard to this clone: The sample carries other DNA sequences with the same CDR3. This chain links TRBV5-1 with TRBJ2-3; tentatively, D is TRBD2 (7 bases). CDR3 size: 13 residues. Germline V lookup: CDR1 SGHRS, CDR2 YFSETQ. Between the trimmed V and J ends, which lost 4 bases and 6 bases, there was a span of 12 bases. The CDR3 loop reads CASSPGGPDTQYF. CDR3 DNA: TGCGCCAGCAGCCCGGGGGGCCCTGATACGCAGTATTTT.

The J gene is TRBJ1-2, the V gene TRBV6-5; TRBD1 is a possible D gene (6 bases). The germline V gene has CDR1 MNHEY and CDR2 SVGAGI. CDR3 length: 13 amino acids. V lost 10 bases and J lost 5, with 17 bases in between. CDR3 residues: CATFGQPGYGYTF. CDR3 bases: TGTGCCACCTTCGGACAGCCAGGGTATGGCTACACCTTC.

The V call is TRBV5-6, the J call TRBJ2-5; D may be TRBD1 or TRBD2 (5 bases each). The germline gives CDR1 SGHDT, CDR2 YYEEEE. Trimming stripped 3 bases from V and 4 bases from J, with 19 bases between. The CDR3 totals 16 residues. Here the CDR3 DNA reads TGTGCCAGCAGCTGGAAAAAACGGGACCCTGGAGAGACCCAGTACTTC. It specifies CASSWKKRDPGETQYF. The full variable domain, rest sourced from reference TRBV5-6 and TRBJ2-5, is DAGVTQSPTHLIKTRGQQVTLRCSPKSGHDTVSWYQQALGQGPQFIFQYYEEEERQRGNFPDRFSGHQFPNYSSELNVNALLLGDSALYLCASSWKKRDPGETQYFGPGTRLLVL.